This T cell receptor (beta chain) is from a study of cytomegalovirus exposure and HLA in healthy donors. Note on this clone: Its antigen is as yet unknown.

With 60 Vbeta and 13 Jbeta primers, the PCR was carried out. Generated by immunoSEQ multiplex PCR, the TCRdb table keeps only in-frame clones and is missing some. This sample contains over 45,000 clones. Study-wide points: Within an earlier analysis, most TCR beta V segments proved productive either about 87% or about 30% of the time. HLA allele associations emerged for fewer than 20,000 TCR beta sequences in a later analysis, at 0.05 false discovery rate. Some 150 TCR beta chains were listed as cytomegalovirus-associated.

Germline V gives CDR1 MNHEY, CDR2 SVGAGI. V shed 2 bases and J shed 9 bases, with 10 bases lying between them. This CDR3 comprises 13 residues. The sequenced sample was PBMCs. The chain joins TRBV6-5 to TRBJ1-4; unclear D gene. The receptor was isolated from a woman aged 18-29 years in good health and CMV-seronegative. The CDR3 DNA sequence: TGTGCCAGCAGTTACCGGGTCCTCCAAAAACTGTTTTTT. Amino acids: CASSYRVLQKLFF.